This T cell receptor beta chain is drawn from a study of blood T cell repertoires in COVID-19. Study as a whole: Spain, Italy and the United States supplied samples that represented acute and convalescent COVID-19. In each case, the material was cDNA or gDNA derived from T cells, B-cell-depleted T cells, or PBMCs.

Original analysis: It was from reference gene primer amplification that nucleated cell counts were estimated. Assay used: immunoSEQ multiplex PCR; TCRdb lists only in-frame clones, some missing. That table is the source of V, J and clone size, and D and trimming were worked out from the DNA. The table has 81,000 or so clones, roughly 86% seen once. This clone showed up just a few times. Germline CDR1 reads LGHNA; CDR2 reads YNFKEQ. The CDR3 consists of 18 residues. The V segment lost 1 base and the J segment 6 bases; nucleotides outside the gene matches: 10. The rearrangement uses TRBV4-2 and TRBJ2-1; 12 positions agree with TRBD2. Sequenced sample: peripheral blood. The receptor's source is a man aged 50 or older with active COVID-19. As DNA, the CDR3 is TGTGCCAGCAGCCAAGTTAATCTAGCGGGGGGGCTTGGCAATGAGCAGTTCTTC. Residues: CASSQVNLAGGLGNEQFF.